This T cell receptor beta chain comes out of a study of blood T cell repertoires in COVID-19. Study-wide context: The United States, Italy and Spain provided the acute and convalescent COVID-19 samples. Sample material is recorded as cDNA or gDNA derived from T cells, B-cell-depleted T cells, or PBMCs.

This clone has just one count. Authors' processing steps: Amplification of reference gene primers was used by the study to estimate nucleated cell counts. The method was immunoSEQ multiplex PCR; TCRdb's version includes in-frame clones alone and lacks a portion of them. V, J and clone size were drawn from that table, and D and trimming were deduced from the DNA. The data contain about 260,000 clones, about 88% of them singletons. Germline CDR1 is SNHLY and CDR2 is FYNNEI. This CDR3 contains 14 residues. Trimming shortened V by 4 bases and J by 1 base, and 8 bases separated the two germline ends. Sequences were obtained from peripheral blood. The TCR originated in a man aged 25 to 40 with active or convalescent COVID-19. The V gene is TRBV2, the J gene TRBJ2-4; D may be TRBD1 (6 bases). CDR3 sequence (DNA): TGTGCCAGCAGTGGGGGGCCTGCCAAAAACATTCAGTACTTC. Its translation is CASSGGPAKNIQYF. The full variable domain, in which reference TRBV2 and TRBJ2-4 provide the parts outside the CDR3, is EPEVTQTPSHQVTQMGQEVILRCVPISNHLYFYWYRQILGQKVEFLVSFYNNEISEKSEIFDDQFSVERPDGSNFTLKIRSTKLEDSAMYFCASSGGPAKNIQYFGAGTRLSVL.